This T cell receptor (beta chain) was obtained from a study of T cell responses to AZD1222 COVID-19 vaccine. Broader study findings: AZD1222 recipients seropositive at baseline numbered only six or seven.

With respect to this clone: What it binds is not known.

The method was immunoSEQ multiplex PCR; TCRdb's version includes in-frame clones alone and lacks a portion of them. The repertoire consists of approximately 100,000 clones, with approximately 88% occurring once and the leading ten covering less than 9.5%. This CDR3 comprises 16 residues. The V gene lost 1 base and the J gene lost 0 bases, with 12 bases spanning the gap. CDR1 is SGHTA and CDR2 is FQGNSA in the germline V gene. The rearrangement links TRBV7-2 to TRBJ1-1; D ambiguous. The specimen was peripheral blood, collected on day 0 of AZD1222 vaccination. The receptor's source is an adult in good health. CDR3 in amino acids: CASSLVGWGLNTEAFF. CDR3 coding DNA: TGTGCCAGCAGCTTAGTAGGGTGGGGTCTGAACACTGAAGCTTTCTTT.